This T cell receptor beta chain was documented in a study of identical twins. Comments on this clonotype: Its antigen is undetermined.

V lost 3 bases and J lost 8, with 20 bases in between. The CDR3 is 15 amino acids. Looked up from germline, CDR1 is DFQATT and CDR2 is SNEGSKA (reference sequence). TCRdb re-called the 5' RACE reads through MiXCR, storing one row per CDR3 protein. The sample has around 250,000 distinct CDR3 sequences, 5.5% to 7% seen once. General study results and limits: Cord blood beta clonotypes present at high abundance carried fewer insertions; no such pattern appeared in memory repertoires.

These data also formed part of another study, on yellow fever vaccine responses in identical twins.

Specimen: memory (CD45RO+) T cells sorted from blood. The chain uses TRBV20-1 and TRBJ2-4; D tentatively reads TRBD1 or TRBD2 (5 bases each). The receptor was isolated from a young woman in good health. The CDR3: CSASLFGTGRDIQYF. The DNA for the CDR3 is TGCAGTGCTAGCCTCTTCGGGACGGGACGGGACATTCAGTACTTC.